The rows below give T cell receptor beta chains drawn from one sample of a study of cytomegalovirus exposure and HLA in healthy donors. Sequencing used immunoSEQ multiplex PCR; TCRdb keeps in-frame clones, though not all of them. The data contain roughly 100,000 clones, 70% to 85% of them singletons. Sequencing was performed on PBMCs. The source of these receptors is a middle-aged woman in good health and CMV-seronegative. CDR3s include the opening cysteine and the closing phenylalanine or tryptophan. Each record gives: clone size, J gene, V gene, D gene, CDR3 DNA, CDR3 protein. A D gene is named only where the DNA matches it firmly. Some rows mark clone size as missing; the rest say once, few, many or name a class of expanded clone.

abundance: NA
j_gene: TRBJ2-1
v_gene: TRBV6-5
d_gene: TRBD1
CDR3nt: TGTGCCACCCTAGCCAAGGGGGCGGAGAATGAGCAGTTCTTC
CDR3aa: CATLAKGAENEQFF

abundance: NA
j_gene: TRBJ1-2
v_gene: TRBV30
d_gene: NA
CDR3nt: TGTGCCTGGAAAGTGCAGGGCGGTCGTGGCTACACCTTC
CDR3aa: CAWKVQGGRGYTF

abundance: NA
j_gene: TRBJ2-7
v_gene: TRBV29-1
d_gene: TRBD1
CDR3nt: TGCAGCGGGTCCGGGACAGGGGACTACGAGCAGTACTTC
CDR3aa: CSGSGTGDYEQYF

abundance: NA
j_gene: TRBJ2-3
v_gene: TRBV5-1
d_gene: TRBD1
CDR3nt: TGCGCCAGCAGCTGGGAGCCCGGGACAGGGGGCCCAGATACGCAGTATTTT
CDR3aa: CASSWEPGTGGPDTQYF

abundance: NA
j_gene: TRBJ2-3
v_gene: TRBV5-1
d_gene: NA
CDR3nt: TGCGCCAGCAGCGTAACTTTTCTAGATACGCAGTATTTT
CDR3aa: CASSVTFLDTQYF

abundance: NA
j_gene: TRBJ2-7
v_gene: TRBV28
d_gene: TRBD2
CDR3nt: TGTGCCAGCAGTTCAGCGGGAGGTAGCTCCTACGAGCAGTACTTC
CDR3aa: CASSSAGGSSYEQYF

abundance: NA
j_gene: TRBJ1-1
v_gene: TRBV28
d_gene: NA
CDR3nt: TGTGCCAGCAGTTTCCCGCGTAGGGGCACTGAAGCTTTCTTT
CDR3aa: CASSFPRRGTEAFF

abundance: NA
j_gene: TRBJ1-2
v_gene: TRBV9
d_gene: NA
CDR3nt: TGTGCCAGCAGCCCCGGACTGTATGGCTACACCTTC
CDR3aa: CASSPGLYGYTF

abundance: once
j_gene: TRBJ2-5
v_gene: TRBV19
d_gene: NA
CDR3nt: TGTGCCAGTAGTATATCCCGGAGGGAGACCCAGTACTTC
CDR3aa: CASSISRRETQYF

abundance: NA
j_gene: TRBJ2-7
v_gene: TRBV27
d_gene: TRBD1
CDR3nt: TGTGCCAGCAGTTCGGACAGGGGGGGCGAGCAGTACTTC
CDR3aa: CASSSDRGGEQYF

abundance: NA
j_gene: TRBJ2-4
v_gene: TRBV7-8
d_gene: TRBD1
CDR3nt: TGTGCCAGCAGCTTTGGAAGGGGGCGAAACATTCAGTACTTC
CDR3aa: CASSFGRGRNIQYF

abundance: few
j_gene: TRBJ1-1
v_gene: TRBV5-1
d_gene: NA
CDR3nt: TGCGCCAGCAGCTTCGACGGAGAGTACAACACTGAAGCTTTCTTT
CDR3aa: CASSFDGEYNTEAFF

abundance: few
j_gene: TRBJ2-2
v_gene: TRBV10-3
d_gene: TRBD2
CDR3nt: TGCGGCGCCAGCGGGAGATCCGGGGAGCTGTTTTTT
CDR3aa: CGASGRSGELFF

abundance: NA
j_gene: TRBJ1-1
v_gene: TRBV10-3
d_gene: NA
CDR3nt: TGTGCCATCAGTGAGTCCGGCACTGAAGCTTTCTTT
CDR3aa: CAISESGTEAFF

abundance: NA
j_gene: TRBJ2-7
v_gene: TRBV4-1
d_gene: NA
CDR3nt: TGCGCCAGCAGCCAAGGACCGACTCTACGAGCAGTAGAGCAGTACTTC
CDR3aa: CASSQGPTLRAVEQYF

abundance: NA
j_gene: TRBJ1-1
v_gene: TRBV25-1
d_gene: TRBD1
CDR3nt: TGTGCCAGCAGTGAATACCGGCGACAGGGGAACACTGAAGCTTTCTTT
CDR3aa: CASSEYRRQGNTEAFF

abundance: NA
j_gene: TRBJ2-1
v_gene: TRBV11-2
d_gene: TRBD2
CDR3nt: TGTGCCAGCAGCCCGGGGACTAGCCGTACTTCTGAGCAGTTCTTC
CDR3aa: CASSPGTSRTSEQFF

abundance: once
j_gene: TRBJ2-7
v_gene: TRBV7-2
d_gene: TRBD2
CDR3nt: TGTGCCAGCAGCTCTCTCGGGGGACTAGTCTACGAGCAGTACTTC
CDR3aa: CASSSLGGLVYEQYF

abundance: NA
j_gene: TRBJ1-1
v_gene: TRBV30
d_gene: NA
CDR3nt: TGTGCCGGAGGGGGGGGCACTGAAGCTTTCTTT
CDR3aa: CAGGGGTEAFF

abundance: NA
j_gene: TRBJ2-1
v_gene: TRBV28
d_gene: TRBD1
CDR3nt: TGTGCCAGCAGGGCTCCGACAGGGGGGAACAATGAGCAGTTCTTC
CDR3aa: CASRAPTGGNNEQFF

abundance: once
j_gene: TRBJ1-2
v_gene: TRBV29-1
d_gene: NA
CDR3nt: TGCAGCGCCTGGGGGGGGGCGTCCAACTATGGCTACACCTTC
CDR3aa: CSAWGGASNYGYTF

abundance: NA
j_gene: TRBJ2-3
v_gene: TRBV30
d_gene: TRBD1
CDR3nt: TGTGCCTGCGGACAGGGCCTCACAGATACGCAGTATTTT
CDR3aa: CACGQGLTDTQYF

abundance: NA
j_gene: TRBJ2-1
v_gene: TRBV27
d_gene: NA
CDR3nt: TGTGCCAGCAGTAGTGAGGAAAGCTCCTACAATGAGCAGTTCTTC
CDR3aa: CASSSEESSYNEQFF

abundance: NA
j_gene: TRBJ2-7
v_gene: TRBV4-3
d_gene: TRBD2
CDR3nt: TGCGCCAGCAGCCAGGGAACTAGCGGGAACACCTACGAGCAGTACTTC
CDR3aa: CASSQGTSGNTYEQYF

abundance: few
j_gene: TRBJ2-5
v_gene: TRBV11-2
d_gene: TRBD1
CDR3nt: TGTGCCAGCAGCACGGGACAGGGTCAAGAGACCCAGTACTTC
CDR3aa: CASSTGQGQETQYF

abundance: NA
j_gene: TRBJ1-2
v_gene: TRBV28
d_gene: NA
CDR3nt: TGTGCCAGCAGTTTATCGGGGGCTAACTATGGCTACACCTTC
CDR3aa: CASSLSGANYGYTF

abundance: NA
j_gene: TRBJ2-7
v_gene: TRBV27
d_gene: TRBD1
CDR3nt: TGTGCCAGCAGTTCGGGACAGGGGGCCTACGAGCAGTACTTC
CDR3aa: CASSSGQGAYEQYF

abundance: once
j_gene: TRBJ1-5
v_gene: TRBV18
d_gene: TRBD1
CDR3nt: TGTGCCAGCTCACCGGACAGGGAACAGCCCCAGCATTTT
CDR3aa: CASSPDREQPQHF

abundance: NA
j_gene: TRBJ1-1
v_gene: TRBV28
d_gene: NA
CDR3nt: TGTGCCAGCAGTTTAATGTCAGGGAAGAACACTGAAGCTTTCTTT
CDR3aa: CASSLMSGKNTEAFF

abundance: few
j_gene: TRBJ2-1
v_gene: TRBV28
d_gene: NA
CDR3nt: TGTGCCAGCAGTGTCCGGACAGTTAGGAATGAGCAGTTCTTC
CDR3aa: CASSVRTVRNEQFF

abundance: NA
j_gene: TRBJ1-3
v_gene: TRBV7-2
d_gene: TRBD1
CDR3nt: TGTGCCAGCAGCCGCCTAGGGACAGCCGGAAACACCATATATTTT
CDR3aa: CASSRLGTAGNTIYF

abundance: NA
j_gene: TRBJ2-2
v_gene: TRBV5-1
d_gene: TRBD2
CDR3nt: TGCGCCAGCAGCTCTCTAGCGGGAGAAGGGGGCGGGGAGCTGTTTTTT
CDR3aa: CASSSLAGEGGGELFF

abundance: NA
j_gene: TRBJ1-2
v_gene: TRBV28
d_gene: NA
CDR3nt: TGTGCCAGCAGTTTATTACCCCAGTTCGCCTATGGCTACACCTTC
CDR3aa: CASSLLPQFAYGYTF